This T cell receptor (beta chain) was retrieved from a study of cytomegalovirus exposure and HLA in healthy donors. Worth noting for this clone: Its antigen is still unknown.

In the PCR, 60 Vbeta and 13 Jbeta primers were used. Sequencing was performed with immunoSEQ multiplex PCR; in TCRdb, only in-frame clones are kept and a portion is missing. The sample includes about 170,000 clones, 70% to 90% seen only once; the top ten take about 2%. Notes on the study in general: The authors later linked a missense DCLRE1C variant to TCR beta V- and J-gene trimming. More clonal expansion characterized HLA-associated TCR beta chains than equally common others in a later analysis.

Trimming took 3 bases from V and 2 from J; bases not matched to a gene: 9. The CDR3 has 16 residues. Germline CDR1 SGHTA, CDR2 FQGTGA. This TCR was recovered from a man aged 18 to 30 in good health and CMV-seropositive. This chain connects TRBV7-3 to TRBJ2-7, with TRBD2 matching 8 bases. Sequencing was performed on PBMCs. The CDR3 protein is CASSLEVAGSAYEQYF. The CDR3, as DNA: TGTGCCAGCAGCTTGGAGGTAGCGGGGTCCGCCTACGAGCAGTACTTC.